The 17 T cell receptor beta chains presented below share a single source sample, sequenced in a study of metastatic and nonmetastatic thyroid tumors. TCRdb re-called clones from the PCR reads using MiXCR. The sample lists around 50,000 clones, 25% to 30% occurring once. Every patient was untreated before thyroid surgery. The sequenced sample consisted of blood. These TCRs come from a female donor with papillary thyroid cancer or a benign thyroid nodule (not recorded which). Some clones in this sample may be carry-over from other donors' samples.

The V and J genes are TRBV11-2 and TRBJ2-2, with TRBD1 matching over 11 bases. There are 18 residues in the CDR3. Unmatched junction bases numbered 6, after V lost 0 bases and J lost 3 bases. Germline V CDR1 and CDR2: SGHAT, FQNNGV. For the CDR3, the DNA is TGTGCCAGCAGCTTAGAAGGTTGGACAGGGGGCGACACCGGGGAGCTGTTTTTT. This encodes CASSLEGWTGGDTGELFF.

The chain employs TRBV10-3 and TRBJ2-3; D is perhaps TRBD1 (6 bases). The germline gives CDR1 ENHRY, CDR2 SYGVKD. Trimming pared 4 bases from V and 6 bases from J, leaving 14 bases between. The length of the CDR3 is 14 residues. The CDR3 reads CAISGTVDGDTQYF. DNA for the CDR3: TGTGCCATCAGTGGGACAGTGGACGGGGATACGCAGTATTTT.

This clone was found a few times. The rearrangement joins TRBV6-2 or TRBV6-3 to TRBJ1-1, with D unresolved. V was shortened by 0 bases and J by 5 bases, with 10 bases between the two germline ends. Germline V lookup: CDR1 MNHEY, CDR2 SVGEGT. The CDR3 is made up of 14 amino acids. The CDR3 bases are TGTGCCAGCAGTTACTCTCCCGCGAATACTGAAGCTTTCTTT. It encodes CASSYSPANTEAFF.

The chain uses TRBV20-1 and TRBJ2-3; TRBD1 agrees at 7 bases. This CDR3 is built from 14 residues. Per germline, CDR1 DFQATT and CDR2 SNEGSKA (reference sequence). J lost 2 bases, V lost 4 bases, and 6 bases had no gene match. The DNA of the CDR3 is TGCAGTGCTAAAAGGACAGGAGCCACAGATACGCAGTATTTT. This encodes CSAKRTGATDTQYF.

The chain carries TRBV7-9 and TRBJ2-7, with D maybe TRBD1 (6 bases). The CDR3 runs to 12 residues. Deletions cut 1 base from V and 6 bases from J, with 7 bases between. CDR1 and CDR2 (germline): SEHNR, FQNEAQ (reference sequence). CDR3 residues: CASSLEGGEQYF. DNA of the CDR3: TGTGCCAGCAGCTTAGAAGGGGGCGAGCAGTACTTC.

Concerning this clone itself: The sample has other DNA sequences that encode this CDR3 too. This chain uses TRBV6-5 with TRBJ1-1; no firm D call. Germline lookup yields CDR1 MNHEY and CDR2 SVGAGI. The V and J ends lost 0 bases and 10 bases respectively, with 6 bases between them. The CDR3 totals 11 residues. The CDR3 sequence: CASSYSKGAFF. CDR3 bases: TGTGCCAGCAGTTACTCGAAGGGAGCTTTCTTT.

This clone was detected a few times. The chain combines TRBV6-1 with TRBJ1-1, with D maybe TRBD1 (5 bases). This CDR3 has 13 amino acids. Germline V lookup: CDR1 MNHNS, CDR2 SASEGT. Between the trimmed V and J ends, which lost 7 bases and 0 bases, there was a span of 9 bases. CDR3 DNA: TGTGCCAGCATCCGACAGATGAACACTGAAGCTTTCTTT. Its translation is CASIRQMNTEAFF.

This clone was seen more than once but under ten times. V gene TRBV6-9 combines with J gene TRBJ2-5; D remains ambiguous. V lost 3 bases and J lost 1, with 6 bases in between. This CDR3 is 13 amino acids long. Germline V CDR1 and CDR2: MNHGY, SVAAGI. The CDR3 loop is CASSYGLQETQYF. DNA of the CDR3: TGTGCCAGCAGTTACGGCCTCCAAGAGACCCAGTACTTC.

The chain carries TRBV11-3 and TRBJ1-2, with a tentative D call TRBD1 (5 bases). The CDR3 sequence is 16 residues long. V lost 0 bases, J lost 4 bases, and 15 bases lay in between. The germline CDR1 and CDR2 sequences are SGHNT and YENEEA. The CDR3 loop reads CASSLDRGAHGYGYTF. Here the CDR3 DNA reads TGTGCCAGCAGCTTAGATCGAGGGGCCCACGGCTATGGCTACACCTTC.

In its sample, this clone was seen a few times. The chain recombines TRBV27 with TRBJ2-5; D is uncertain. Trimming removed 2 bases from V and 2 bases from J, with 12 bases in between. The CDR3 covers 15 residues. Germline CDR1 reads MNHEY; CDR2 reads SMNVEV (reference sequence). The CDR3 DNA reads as TGTGCCAGCAGTTTAGAAGGGTCACGGCAAGAGACCCAGTACTTC. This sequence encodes CASSLEGSRQETQYF.

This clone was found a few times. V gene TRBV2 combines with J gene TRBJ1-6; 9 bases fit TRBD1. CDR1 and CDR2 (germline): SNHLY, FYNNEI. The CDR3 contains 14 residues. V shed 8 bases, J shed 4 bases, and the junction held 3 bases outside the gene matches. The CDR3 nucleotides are TGTGCCAGCGGGACAGGGAATTATAATTCACCCCTCCACTTT. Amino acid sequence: CASGTGNYNSPLHF.

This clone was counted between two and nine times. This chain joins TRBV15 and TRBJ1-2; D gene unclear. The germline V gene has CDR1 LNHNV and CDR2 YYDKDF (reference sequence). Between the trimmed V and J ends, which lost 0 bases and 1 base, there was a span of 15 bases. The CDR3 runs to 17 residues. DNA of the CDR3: TGTGCCACCAGCAGAGATTGGGATGACCCGATTAACTATGGCTACACCTTC. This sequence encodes CATSRDWDDPINYGYTF.

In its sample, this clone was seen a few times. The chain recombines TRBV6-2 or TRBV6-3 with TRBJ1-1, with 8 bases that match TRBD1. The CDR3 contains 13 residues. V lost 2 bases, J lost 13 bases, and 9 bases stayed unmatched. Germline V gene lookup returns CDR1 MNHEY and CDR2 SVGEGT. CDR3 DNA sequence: TGTGCCAGCAGTTACCCGGGACAGGTATACGTTTTCTTT. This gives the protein CASSYPGQVYVFF.

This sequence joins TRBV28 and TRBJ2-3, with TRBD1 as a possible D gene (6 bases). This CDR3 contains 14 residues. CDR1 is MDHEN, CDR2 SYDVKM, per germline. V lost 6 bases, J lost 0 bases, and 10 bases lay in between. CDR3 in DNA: TGTGCCAGCAGCTCAGGGGTAAGCACAGATACGCAGTATTTT. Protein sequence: CASSSGVSTDTQYF.

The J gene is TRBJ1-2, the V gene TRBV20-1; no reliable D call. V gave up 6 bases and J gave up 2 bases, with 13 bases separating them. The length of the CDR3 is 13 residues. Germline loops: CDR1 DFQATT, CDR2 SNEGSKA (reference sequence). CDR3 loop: CSAPPGGNYGYTF. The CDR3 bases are TGCAGTGCGCCCCCGGGCGGAAACTATGGCTACACCTTC.

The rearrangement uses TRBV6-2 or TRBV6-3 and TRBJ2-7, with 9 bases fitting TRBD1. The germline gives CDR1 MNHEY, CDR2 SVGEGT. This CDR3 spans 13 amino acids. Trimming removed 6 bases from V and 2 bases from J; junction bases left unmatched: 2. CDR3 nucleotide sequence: TGTGCCAGCAGGTGGGACAGGGCCTACGAGCAGTACTTC. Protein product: CASRWDRAYEQYF.

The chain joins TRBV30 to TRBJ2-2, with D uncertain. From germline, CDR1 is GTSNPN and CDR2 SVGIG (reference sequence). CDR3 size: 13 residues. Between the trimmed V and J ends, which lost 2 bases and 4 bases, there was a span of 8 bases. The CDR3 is CAWSFMSTGELFF. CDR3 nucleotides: TGTGCCTGGAGTTTTATGAGCACCGGGGAGCTGTTTTTT.